The text below deals with one T cell receptor (beta chain). As yet, its antigen is unknown. The data derive from a study of human T cells and chemical hapten exposure. Findings and limits, study-wide: Alopecia affected the donors, so their immune response may differ from healthy people's. There was a positive correlation between PT1 expanded TCR counts and patch test score.

Sample time point: patch test 2, 6 weeks after DPC sensitization. Sample treatment: therapeutic diphenylcyclopropenone sensitization with weekly scalp DPC. Unfractionated whole blood was the source of the extracted total RNA. Individual cDNA molecules each carried unique molecular identifiers attached by the library. TCRdb itself ran the RACE reads through MiXCR, one entry per CDR3 protein. The data contain a few hundred thousand distinct CDR3 sequences, 6% to 7% of them singletons. This CDR3 is 12 amino acids long. The V gene end was trimmed by 5 bases and the J gene end by 2 bases; junction bases not matched to a gene: 3. CDR1 SQVTM and CDR2 ANQGSEA come from the germline V gene.

The chain carries TRBV29-1 and TRBJ2-7; 7 bases agree with TRBD1. Sequenced here: whole blood, sampled in connection with sensitization to the hapten diphenylcyclopropenone (DPC). The TCR originated in a woman between 18 and 30 years old with alopecia areata. Some clones in this sample may be carry-over from other donors' samples. The chain's CDR3 is CSVQGGPYEQYF. In DNA, the CDR3 is TGCAGCGTTCAAGGGGGCCCCTACGAGCAGTACTTC.